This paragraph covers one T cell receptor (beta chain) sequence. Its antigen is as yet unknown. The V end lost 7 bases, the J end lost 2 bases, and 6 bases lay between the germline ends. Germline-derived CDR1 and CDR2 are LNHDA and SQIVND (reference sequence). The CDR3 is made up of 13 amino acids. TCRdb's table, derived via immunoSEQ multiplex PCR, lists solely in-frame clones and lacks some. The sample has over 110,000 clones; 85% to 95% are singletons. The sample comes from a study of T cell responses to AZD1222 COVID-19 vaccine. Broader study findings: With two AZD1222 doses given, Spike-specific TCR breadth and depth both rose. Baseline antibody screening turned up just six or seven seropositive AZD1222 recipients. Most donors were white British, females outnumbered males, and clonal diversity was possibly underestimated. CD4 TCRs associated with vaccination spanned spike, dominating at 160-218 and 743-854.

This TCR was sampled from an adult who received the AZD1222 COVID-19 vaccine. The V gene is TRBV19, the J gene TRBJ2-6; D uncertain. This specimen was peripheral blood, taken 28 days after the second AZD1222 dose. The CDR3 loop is CASTLPGANVLTF. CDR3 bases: TGTGCCAGTACCCTTCCTGGGGCCAACGTCCTGACTTTC.